This T cell receptor (beta chain) was recorded in a study of T cells in Graves' hyperthyroidism and ophthalmopathy. Uncontrolled infection, other autoimmune disease, pregnancy or lactation disqualified patients from enrolment. Amplified regions were TCR beta CDR3 sequences from RNA transcripts. Researchers ran a first-round RT-PCR on the TCR CDR3 using the HTBI primer set. TCRdb ran MiXCR on the multiplex PCR reads and lists one entry per CDR3 protein. This sample yields 500,000 to 600,000 distinct CDR3 sequences, of which 40% to 50% are seen a single time; roughly 45% belongs to the top ten. This TCR came from an adult woman with Graves' disease, either hyperthyroidism or ophthalmopathy (not recorded which). Sequences were obtained from peripheral blood or thyroid tissue (not recorded which).

The CDR3 is CASSLAGAGGNQPQHF. In DNA, the CDR3 is TGTGCCAGCAGCTTAGCAGGCGCTGGGGGGAATCAGCCCCAGCATTTT. The rearrangement uses TRBV7-9 and TRBJ1-5; the D gene is possibly TRBD1 (5 bases). Per the germline V gene, CDR1 is SEHNR and CDR2 is FQNEAQ (reference sequence). V lost 0 bases and J 4 bases, leaving 13 bases between the germline ends. There are 16 residues in the CDR3.